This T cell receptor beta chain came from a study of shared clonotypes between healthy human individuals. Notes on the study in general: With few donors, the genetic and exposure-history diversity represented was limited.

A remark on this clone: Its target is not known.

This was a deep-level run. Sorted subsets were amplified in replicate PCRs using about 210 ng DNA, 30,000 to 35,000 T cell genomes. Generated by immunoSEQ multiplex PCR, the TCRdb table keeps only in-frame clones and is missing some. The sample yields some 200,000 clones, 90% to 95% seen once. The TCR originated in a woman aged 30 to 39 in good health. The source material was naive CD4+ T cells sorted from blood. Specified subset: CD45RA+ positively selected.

As DNA, the CDR3 is TGCGCCAGCAGCTTGGCCGGTCTAGCGGGAGGCAATGAGCAGTTCTTC. As protein: CASSLAGLAGGNEQFF. This chain connects TRBV5-1 to TRBJ2-1; 11 nucleotides line up with TRBD2. Germline trimming cut 0 bases from V and 6 bases from J; bases unmatched to any gene: 5. The CDR3 is 16 residues long. CDR1 is SGHRS and CDR2 is YFSETQ in the germline V gene.